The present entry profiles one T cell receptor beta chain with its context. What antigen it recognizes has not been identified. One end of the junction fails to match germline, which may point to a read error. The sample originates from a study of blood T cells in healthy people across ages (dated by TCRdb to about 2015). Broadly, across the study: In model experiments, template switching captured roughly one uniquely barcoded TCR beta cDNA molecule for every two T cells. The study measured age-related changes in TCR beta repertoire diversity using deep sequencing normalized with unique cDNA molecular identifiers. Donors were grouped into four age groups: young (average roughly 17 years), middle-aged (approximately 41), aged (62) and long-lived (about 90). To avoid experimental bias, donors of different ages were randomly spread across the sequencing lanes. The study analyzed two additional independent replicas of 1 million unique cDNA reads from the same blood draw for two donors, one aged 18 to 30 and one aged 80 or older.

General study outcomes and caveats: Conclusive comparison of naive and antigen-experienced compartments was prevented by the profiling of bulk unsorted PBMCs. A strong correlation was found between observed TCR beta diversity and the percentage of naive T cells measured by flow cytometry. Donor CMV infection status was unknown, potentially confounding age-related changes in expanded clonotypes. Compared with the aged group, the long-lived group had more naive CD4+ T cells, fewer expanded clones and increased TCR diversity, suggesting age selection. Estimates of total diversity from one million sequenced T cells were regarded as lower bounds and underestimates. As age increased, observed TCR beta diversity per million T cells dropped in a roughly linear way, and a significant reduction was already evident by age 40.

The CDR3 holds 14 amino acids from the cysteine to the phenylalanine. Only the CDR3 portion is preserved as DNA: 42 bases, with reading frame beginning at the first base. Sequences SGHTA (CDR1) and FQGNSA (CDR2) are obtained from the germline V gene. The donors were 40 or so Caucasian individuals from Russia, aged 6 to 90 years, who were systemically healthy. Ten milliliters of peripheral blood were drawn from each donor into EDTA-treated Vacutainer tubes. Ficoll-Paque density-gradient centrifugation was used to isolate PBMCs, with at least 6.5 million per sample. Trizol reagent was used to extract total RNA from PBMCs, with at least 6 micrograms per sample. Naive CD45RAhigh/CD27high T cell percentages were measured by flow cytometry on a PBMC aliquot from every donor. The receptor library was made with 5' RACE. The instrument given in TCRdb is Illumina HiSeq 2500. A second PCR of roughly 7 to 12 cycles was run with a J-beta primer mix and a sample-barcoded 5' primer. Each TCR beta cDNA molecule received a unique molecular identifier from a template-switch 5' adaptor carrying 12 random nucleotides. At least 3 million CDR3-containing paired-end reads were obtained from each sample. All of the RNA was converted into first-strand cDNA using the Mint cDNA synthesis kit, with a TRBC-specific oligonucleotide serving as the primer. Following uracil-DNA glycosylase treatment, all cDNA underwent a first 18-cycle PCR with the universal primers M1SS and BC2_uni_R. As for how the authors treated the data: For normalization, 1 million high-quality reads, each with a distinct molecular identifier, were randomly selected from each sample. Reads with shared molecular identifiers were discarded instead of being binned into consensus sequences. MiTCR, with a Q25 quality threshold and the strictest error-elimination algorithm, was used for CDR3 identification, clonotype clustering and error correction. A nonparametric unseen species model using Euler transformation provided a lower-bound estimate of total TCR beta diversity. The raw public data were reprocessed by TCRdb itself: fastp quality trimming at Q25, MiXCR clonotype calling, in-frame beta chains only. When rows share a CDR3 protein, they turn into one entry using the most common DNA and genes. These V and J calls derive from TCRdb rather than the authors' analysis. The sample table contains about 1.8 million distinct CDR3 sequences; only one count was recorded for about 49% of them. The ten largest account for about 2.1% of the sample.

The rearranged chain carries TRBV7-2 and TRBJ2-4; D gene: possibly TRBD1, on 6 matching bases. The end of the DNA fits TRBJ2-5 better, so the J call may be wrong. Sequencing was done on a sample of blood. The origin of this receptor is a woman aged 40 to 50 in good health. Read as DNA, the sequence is TGTGCCGGCAGCTTACAGGGTAAAAAGGAGACCCAGTACTTC. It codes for CAGSLQGKKETQYF.